The TCR beta chain under discussion was sequenced for a study of cytomegalovirus exposure and HLA in healthy donors. Study-wide background: Roughly 77 million unique TCRs from HLA-typed donors made up an early data release. Among the 350 to 500 donors who were genotyped, about 80% fell in the genetic ancestry cluster that is associated with self-reported Caucasian donors.

This CDR3 is built from 15 residues. J lost 8 bases, V lost 5 bases, and 9 bases had no gene match. Germline V CDR1 and CDR2: LNHNV, YYDKDF (reference sequence). 13 Jbeta primers and 60 Vbeta primers were used for the PCR. As handled by the study authors: In a later analysis, 10 million to 11 million of about 80 million unique beta chains occurred in at least two donors. This table comes from immunoSEQ multiplex PCR, and its TCRdb copy is limited to in-frame clones, with some not included. From that table come the V and J calls and clone size; the DNA was used to work out D and trimming. This table holds 220,000 or so clones, approximately 85% found once.

The sequenced sample was PBMCs. The sequence came from a woman in her forties in good health and CMV-seronegative. This sequence joins TRBV15 and TRBJ2-1, with 10 bases aligning to TRBD2. The DNA for the CDR3 is TGTGCCACCAGCCCAGGACCTAGCGGGGGTGATGAGCAGTTCTTC. It specifies CATSPGPSGGDEQFF.